This entry concerns a single T cell receptor beta chain. Its antigen remains unidentified. The data were produced by immunoSEQ multiplex PCR, yet TCRdb's version contains in-frame clones alone and is incomplete. The table shows more than 95,000 clones, with about 90% occurring only once. The data derive from a study of graft-versus-host responses after intestinal transplantation. As for the study in general: Each patient got anti-thymocyte globulin induction, then tacrolimus and steroids for about 3 years. Study-level results: Declining HvG levels early post-transplant were linked to peak circulating GvH clone levels. The recipient marrow held GvH clones, and some of them showed up first in ileum or blood. Graft-versus-host to host-versus-graft clonal ratios in allografts were high in patients with graft-donor T cell macrochimerism.

CDR1 is SGDLS and CDR2 is YYNGEE in the germline V gene. The CDR3 is 15 amino acids. The V and J ends lost 0 bases and 5 bases, in that order; junction bases with no gene match: 1. The J gene is TRBJ2-1, the V gene TRBV9, with 11 bases aligning to TRBD2. This receptor was taken from a human donor who received an intestinal transplant. The sequences come from unstimulated CD4+ T cells sorted from spleen or lymph node cells, collected before intestinal transplant. The chain's CDR3 is CASSVGGLADNEQFF. CDR3 DNA: TGTGCCAGCAGCGTAGGGGGACTAGCGGACAATGAGCAGTTCTTC.